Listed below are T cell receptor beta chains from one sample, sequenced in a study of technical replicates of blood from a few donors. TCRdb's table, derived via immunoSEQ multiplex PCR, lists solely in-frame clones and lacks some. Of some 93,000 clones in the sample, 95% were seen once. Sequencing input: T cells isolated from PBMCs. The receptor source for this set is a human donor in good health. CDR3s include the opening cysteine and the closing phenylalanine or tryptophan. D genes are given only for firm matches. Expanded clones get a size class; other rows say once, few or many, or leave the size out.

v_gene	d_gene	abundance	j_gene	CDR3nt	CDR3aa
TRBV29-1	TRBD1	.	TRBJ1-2	TGCAGCGTTGAATCTCGGACAGGGATTTATGGCTACACCTTC	CSVESRTGIYGYTF
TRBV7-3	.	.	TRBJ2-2	TGTGCCAGCAGCTCGGACAGGAACACCGGGGAGCTGTTTTTT	CASSSDRNTGELFF
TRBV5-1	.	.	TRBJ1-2	TGCGCCAGCAGTTCGGTGTGGGACTACGACGCTAACTATGGCTACACCTTC	CASSSVWDYDANYGYTF
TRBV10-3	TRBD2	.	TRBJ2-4	TGTGCCATCAGTGAGTCAGCGGGGGGGGACATTCAGTACTTC	CAISESAGGDIQYF
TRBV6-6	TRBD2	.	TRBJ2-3	TGTGCCAGCAGGAACCTAGCGGGGGGCCTCACAGATACGCAGTATTTT	CASRNLAGGLTDTQYF
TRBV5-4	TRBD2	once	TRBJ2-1	TGTGCCAGCAGCTTGGCGGGAGGTTACTACAATGAGCAGTTCTTC	CASSLAGGYYNEQFF
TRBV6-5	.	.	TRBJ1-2	TGTGCCAGCAGCCCCTTTACTAGCCTGGGATCCTACACCTTC	CASSPFTSLGSYTF
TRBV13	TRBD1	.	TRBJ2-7	TGTGCCAGCCTTGAACAGGGGGGAACCTACGAGCAGTACTTC	CASLEQGGTYEQYF
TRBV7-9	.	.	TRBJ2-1	TGTGCCAGCAGCTTAGTGGTGGTAGAAAGTTTCAATGAGCAGTTCTTC	CASSLVVVESFNEQFF
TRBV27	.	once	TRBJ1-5	TGTGCCAGCAGTCAGAGAGCGGGTAGCAATCAGCCCCAGCATTTT	CASSQRAGSNQPQHF
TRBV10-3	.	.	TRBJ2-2	TGTGCCATCGGGGAGAACAAGGCCGGGGAGCTGTTTTTT	CAIGENKAGELFF
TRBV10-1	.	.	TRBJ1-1	TGCGCCAGCAGTGTCGGCCCGGGGGGGACTGAAGCTTTCTTT	CASSVGPGGTEAFF
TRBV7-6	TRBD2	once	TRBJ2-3	TGTGCCAGCAGCTTTGAGCGGGGGGAGACAGATACGCAGTATTTT	CASSFERGETDTQYF
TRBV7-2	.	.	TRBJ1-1	TGTGCCAGCAGCACAAACCTACACGGGACACAGGGATATGAAGCTTTCTTT	CASSTNLHGTQGYEAFF
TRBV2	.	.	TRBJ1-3	TGTGCCAGACAGGGTACGGAAAGAAACACCATATATTTT	CARQGTERNTIYF
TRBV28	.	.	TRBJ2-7	TGTGCCAGCAGTACCGGGACAATCCGTGGGCAGTACTTC	CASSTGTIRGQYF
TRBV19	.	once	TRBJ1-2	TGTGCCAGTAGTACAATATCAGTTTCCTATGGCTACACCTTC	CASSTISVSYGYTF
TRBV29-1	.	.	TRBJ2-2	TGCAGCGCGGACTTGTACACCGGGGAGCTGTTTTTT	CSADLYTGELFF
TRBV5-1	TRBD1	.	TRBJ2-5	TGCGCCAGCGGATCGGGACAGCAAGAGACCCAGTACTTC	CASGSGQQETQYF
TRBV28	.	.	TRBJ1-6	TGTGCCAGCAGTGTCAGACTGATCCCCCTCCACTTT	CASSVRLIPLHF
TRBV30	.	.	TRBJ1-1	TGTGCCTGGATTAACGTGGGGGGGATCACTGAAGCTTTCTTT	CAWINVGGITEAFF
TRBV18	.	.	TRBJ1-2	TGTGCCAGCTCACCACCTGGTATTCCAGGGAACTATGGCTACACCTTC	CASSPPGIPGNYGYTF
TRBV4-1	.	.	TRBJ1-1	TGCGCCAGCAGCCAAGAAACAGACACTGAAGCTTTCTTT	CASSQETDTEAFF
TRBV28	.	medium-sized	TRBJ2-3	TGTGCCAGCAGTTTAAGGCAGGAAGGGACACACACACACACAGATACGCAGTATTTT	CASSLRQEGTHTHTDTQYF
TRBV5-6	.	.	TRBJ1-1	TGTGCCAGCAGCGGAAAACGACGAGGATCCCGACTGGGGAACACTGAAGCTTTCTTT	CASSGKRRGSRLGNTEAFF
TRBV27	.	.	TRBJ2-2	TGTGCCAGCAGTTTATCGGGTACAGTCACCGGGGAGCTGTTTTTT	CASSLSGTVTGELFF
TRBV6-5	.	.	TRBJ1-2	TGTGCCAGCAGTGACTCGGGACAACCTTATGGCTACACCTTC	CASSDSGQPYGYTF
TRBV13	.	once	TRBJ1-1	TGTGCCAGCAGCCCAAGGTGGGACTCGGCCATGAACACTGAAGCTTTCTTT	CASSPRWDSAMNTEAFF
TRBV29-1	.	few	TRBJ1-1	TGCAGCGTTGCTGTCACTGAAGCTTTCTTT	CSVAVTEAFF